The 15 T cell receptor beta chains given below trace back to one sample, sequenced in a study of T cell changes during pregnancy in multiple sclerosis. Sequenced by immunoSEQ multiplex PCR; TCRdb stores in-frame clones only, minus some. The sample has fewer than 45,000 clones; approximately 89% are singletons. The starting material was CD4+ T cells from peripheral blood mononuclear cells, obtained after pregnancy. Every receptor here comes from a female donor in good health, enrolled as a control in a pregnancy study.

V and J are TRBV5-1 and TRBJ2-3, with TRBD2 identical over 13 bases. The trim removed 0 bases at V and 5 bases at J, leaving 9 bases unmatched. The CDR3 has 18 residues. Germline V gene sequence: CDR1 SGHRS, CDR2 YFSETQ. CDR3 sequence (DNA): TGCGCCAGCAGCTTGGCGACGGGGACTAGCGGGACCCGAGATACGCAGTATTTT. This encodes CASSLATGTSGTRDTQYF. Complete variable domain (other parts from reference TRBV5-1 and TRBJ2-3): KAGVTQTPRYLIKTRGQQVTLSCSPISGHRSVSWYQQTPGQGLQFLFEYFSETQRNKGNFPGRFSGRQFSNSRSEMNVSTLELGDSALYLCASSLATGTSGTRDTQYFGPGTRLTVL.

CDR3 DNA sequence: TGCGCCAGCAGCTTGGACGGGACTGGCACAGATACGCAGTATTTT. Translating it yields CASSLDGTGTDTQYF. This chain uses TRBV5-1 with TRBJ2-3, with D maybe TRBD2 (6 bases). Trimming removed 0 bases at V and 1 base at J, with 9 bases between. The CDR3 is 15 amino acids. Germline V gene data show CDR1 as SGHRS and CDR2 as YFSETQ.

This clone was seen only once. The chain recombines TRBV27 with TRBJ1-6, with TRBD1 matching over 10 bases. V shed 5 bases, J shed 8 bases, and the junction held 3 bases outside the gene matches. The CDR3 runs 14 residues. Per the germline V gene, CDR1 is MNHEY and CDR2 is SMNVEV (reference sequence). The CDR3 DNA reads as TGTGCCAGCAGTCGGGACAGGGGTGATTCACCCCTCCACTTT. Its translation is CASSRDRGDSPLHF.

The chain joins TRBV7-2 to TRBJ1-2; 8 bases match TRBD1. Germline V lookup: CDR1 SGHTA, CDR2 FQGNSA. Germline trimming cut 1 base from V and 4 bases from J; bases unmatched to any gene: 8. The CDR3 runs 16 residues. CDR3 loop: CASSLVPGGGGYGYTF. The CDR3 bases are TGTGCCAGCAGCTTAGTCCCAGGGGGCGGGGGCTATGGCTACACCTTC.

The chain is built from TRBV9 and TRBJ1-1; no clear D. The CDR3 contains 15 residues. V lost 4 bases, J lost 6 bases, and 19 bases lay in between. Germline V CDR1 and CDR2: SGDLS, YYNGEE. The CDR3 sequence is CASSPRGSVRAEAFF. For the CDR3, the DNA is TGTGCCAGCAGCCCAAGAGGGAGTGTAAGGGCTGAAGCTTTCTTT.

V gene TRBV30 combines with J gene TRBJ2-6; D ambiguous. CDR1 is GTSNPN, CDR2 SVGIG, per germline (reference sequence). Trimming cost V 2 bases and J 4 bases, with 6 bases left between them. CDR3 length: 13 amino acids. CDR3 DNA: TGTGCCTGGAGTATACAGGGGGCCAACGTCCTGACTTTC. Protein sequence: CAWSIQGANVLTF.

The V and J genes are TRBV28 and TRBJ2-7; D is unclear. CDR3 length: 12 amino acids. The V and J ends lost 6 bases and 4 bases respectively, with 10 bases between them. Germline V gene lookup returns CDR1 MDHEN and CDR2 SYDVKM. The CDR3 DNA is TGTGCCAGCAGCCCCTCGCGTTACGAGCAGTACTTC. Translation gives CASSPSRYEQYF.

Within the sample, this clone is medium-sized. In nucleotides, the CDR3 is TGTGCCAGCAGCTTACGACAGGGGGCCGGGAACACTGAAGCTTTCTTT. The encoded protein is CASSLRQGAGNTEAFF. The chain links TRBV5-5 to TRBJ1-1; 10 nucleotides line up with TRBD1. The length of the CDR3 is 16 residues. CDR1 is SGHKS and CDR2 is YYEKEE in the germline V gene (reference sequence). The J segment lost 1 base and the V segment lost 2 bases, leaving 5 bases of the junction unmatched.

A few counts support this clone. The DNA for the CDR3 is TGTGCCAGCAGCTTAAACAGGGGAGGCGGCTACACCTTC. Translating gives CASSLNRGGGYTF. This chain uses TRBV7-8 with TRBJ1-2; 7 positions agree with TRBD1. Germline CDR1 reads SGHVS; CDR2 reads FQNEAQ. The CDR3 length is 13 residues. J was trimmed by 8 bases and V by 2 bases; bases with no gene match: 5.

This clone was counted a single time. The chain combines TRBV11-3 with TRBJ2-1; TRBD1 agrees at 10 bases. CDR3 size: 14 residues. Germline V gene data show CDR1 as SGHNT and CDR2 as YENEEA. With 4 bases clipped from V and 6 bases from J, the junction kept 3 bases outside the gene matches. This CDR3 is CASSSRDRGNEQFF. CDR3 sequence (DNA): TGTGCCAGCAGCTCCCGGGACAGGGGCAATGAGCAGTTCTTC.

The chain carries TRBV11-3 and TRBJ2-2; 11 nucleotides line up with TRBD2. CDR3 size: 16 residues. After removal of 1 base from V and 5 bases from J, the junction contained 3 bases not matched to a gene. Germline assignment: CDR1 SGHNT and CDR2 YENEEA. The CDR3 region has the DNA TGTGCCAGCAGCTTAGGACTAGCGGGACCTACCGGGGAGCTGTTTTTT. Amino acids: CASSLGLAGPTGELFF.

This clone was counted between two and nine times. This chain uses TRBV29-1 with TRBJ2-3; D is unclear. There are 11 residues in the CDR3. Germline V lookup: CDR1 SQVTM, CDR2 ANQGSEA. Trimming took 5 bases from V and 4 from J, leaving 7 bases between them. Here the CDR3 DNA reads TGCAGCGTTTTGGCGGCAGATACGCAGTATTTT. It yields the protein CSVLAADTQYF.

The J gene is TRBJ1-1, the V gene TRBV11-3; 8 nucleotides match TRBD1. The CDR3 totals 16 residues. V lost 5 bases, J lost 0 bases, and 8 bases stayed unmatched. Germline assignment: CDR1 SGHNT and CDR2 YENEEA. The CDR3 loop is CASSQRTGPMNTEAFF. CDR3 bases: TGTGCCAGCAGCCAGAGGACAGGGCCGATGAACACTGAAGCTTTCTTT.

The CDR3 reads CASRGRGPEAFF. For the CDR3, the DNA is TGTGCCAGCAGGGGCAGGGGGCCTGAAGCTTTCTTT. This chain connects TRBV11-3 to TRBJ1-1, with 8 bases fitting TRBD1. This CDR3 spans 12 amino acids. Germline V CDR1 and CDR2: SGHNT, YENEEA. V dropped 6 bases and J dropped 6; count of bases not matched to a gene: 3.

In DNA, the CDR3 is TGTGCCAGCAGTCTAGACAGGGTTGTCACTGAAGCTTTCTTT. This encodes CASSLDRVVTEAFF. This chain joins TRBV6-5 and TRBJ1-1, with 7 bases that match TRBD1. From germline, CDR1 is MNHEY and CDR2 SVGAGI. V was pared by 5 bases and J by 4 bases, with 7 bases of the junction left unmatched. The CDR3 runs 14 residues.